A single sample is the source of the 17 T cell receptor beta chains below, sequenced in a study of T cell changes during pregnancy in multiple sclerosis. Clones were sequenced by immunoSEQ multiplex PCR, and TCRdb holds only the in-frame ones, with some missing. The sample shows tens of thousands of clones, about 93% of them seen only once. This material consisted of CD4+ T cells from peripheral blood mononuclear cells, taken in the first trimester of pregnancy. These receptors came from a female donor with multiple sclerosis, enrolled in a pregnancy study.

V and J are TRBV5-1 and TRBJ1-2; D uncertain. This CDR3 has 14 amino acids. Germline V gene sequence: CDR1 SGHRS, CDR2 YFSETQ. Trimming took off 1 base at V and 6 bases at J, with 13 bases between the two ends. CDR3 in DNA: TGCGCCAGCAGCTTGTCTGCGGATTGGAATGGCTACACCTTC. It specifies CASSLSADWNGYTF.

CDR3 nucleotide sequence: TGTGCCAGCAGCTTATGGGGCGGTGTTGGCAATCAGCCCCAGCATTTT. Its translation: CASSLWGGVGNQPQHF. The J gene is TRBJ1-5, the V gene TRBV7-9; possible D gene TRBD1, 5 bases. The CDR3 has 16 residues. V was cut by 2 bases and J by 2 bases, with 13 bases left in between. Germline V lookup: CDR1 SEHNR, CDR2 FQNEAQ (reference sequence).

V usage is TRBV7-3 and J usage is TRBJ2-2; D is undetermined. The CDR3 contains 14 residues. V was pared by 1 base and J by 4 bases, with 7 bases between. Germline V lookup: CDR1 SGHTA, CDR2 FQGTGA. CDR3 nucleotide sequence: TGTGCCAGCAGCTTAAGAGGTGGCACCGGGGAGCTGTTTTTT. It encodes CASSLRGGTGELFF.

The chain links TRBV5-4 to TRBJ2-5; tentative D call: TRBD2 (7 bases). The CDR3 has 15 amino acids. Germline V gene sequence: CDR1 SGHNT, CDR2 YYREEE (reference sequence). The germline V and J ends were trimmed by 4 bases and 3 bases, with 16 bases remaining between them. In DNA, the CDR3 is TGTGCCAGCAGCGCTCTTGGGGGGGCGAAAGAGACCCAGTACTTC. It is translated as CASSALGGAKETQYF.

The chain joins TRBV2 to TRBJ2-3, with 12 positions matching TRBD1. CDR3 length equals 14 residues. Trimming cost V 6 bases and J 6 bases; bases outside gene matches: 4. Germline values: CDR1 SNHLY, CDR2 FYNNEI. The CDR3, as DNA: TGTGCCAGCAGCCGGGACAGGGGGCATGATACGCAGTATTTT. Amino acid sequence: CASSRDRGHDTQYF.

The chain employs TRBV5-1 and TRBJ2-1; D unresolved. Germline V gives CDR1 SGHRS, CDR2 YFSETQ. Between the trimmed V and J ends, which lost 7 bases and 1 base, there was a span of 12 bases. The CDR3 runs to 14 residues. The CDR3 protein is CASAGLESYNEQFF. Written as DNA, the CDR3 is TGCGCCAGCGCCGGTCTAGAGTCCTACAATGAGCAGTTCTTC. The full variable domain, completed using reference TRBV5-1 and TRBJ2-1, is KAGVTQTPRYLIKTRGQQVTLSCSPISGHRSVSWYQQTPGQGLQFLFEYFSETQRNKGNFPGRFSGRQFSNSRSEMNVSTLELGDSALYLCASAGLESYNEQFFGPGTRLTVL.

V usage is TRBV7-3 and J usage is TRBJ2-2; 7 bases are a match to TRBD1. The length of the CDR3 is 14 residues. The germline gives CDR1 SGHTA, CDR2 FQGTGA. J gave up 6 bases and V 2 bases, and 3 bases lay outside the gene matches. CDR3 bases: TGTGCCAGCAGCTTAGGACAGGACGCCGGGGAGCTGTTTTTT. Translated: CASSLGQDAGELFF.

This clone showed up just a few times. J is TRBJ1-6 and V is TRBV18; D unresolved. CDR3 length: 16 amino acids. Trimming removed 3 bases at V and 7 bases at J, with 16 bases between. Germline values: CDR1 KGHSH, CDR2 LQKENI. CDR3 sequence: CASSPLRSEANSPLHF. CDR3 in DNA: TGTGCCAGCTCACCCCTGAGGTCCGAAGCCAATTCACCCCTCCACTTT.

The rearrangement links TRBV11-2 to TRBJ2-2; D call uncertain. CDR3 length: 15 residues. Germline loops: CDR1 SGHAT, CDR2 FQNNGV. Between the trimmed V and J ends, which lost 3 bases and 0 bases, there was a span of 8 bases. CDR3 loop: CASSFLRSNTGELFF. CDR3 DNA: TGTGCCAGCAGCTTTCTTAGATCGAACACCGGGGAGCTGTTTTTT.

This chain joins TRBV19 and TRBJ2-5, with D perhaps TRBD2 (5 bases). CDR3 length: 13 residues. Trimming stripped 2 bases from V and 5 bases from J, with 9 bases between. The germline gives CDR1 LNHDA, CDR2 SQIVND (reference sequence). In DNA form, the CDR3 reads TGTGCCAGTAGTATAACGGGGTACGAGACCCAGTACTTC. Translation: CASSITGYETQYF. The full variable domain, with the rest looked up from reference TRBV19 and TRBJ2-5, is DGGITQSPKYLFRKEGQNVTLSCEQNLNHDAMYWYRQDPGQGLRLIYYSQIVNDFQKGDIAEGYSVSREKKESFPLTVTSAQKNPTAFYLCASSITGYETQYFGPGTRLLVL.

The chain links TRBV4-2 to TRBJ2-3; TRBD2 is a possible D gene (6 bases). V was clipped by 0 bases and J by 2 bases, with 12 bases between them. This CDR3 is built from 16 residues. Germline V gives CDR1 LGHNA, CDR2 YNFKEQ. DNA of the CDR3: TGTGCCAGCAGCCAAGATTGGGCGGGGCTCACAGATACGCAGTATTTT. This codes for CASSQDWAGLTDTQYF.

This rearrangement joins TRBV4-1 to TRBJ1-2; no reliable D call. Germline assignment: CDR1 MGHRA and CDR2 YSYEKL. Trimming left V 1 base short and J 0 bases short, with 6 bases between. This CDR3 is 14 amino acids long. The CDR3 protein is CASSQGTPNYGYTF. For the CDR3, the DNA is TGCGCCAGCAGCCAAGGGACTCCTAACTATGGCTACACCTTC.

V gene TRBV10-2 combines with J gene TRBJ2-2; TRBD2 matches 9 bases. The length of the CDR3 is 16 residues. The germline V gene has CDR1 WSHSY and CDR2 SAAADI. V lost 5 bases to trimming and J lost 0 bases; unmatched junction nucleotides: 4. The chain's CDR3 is CASSRGGGANTGELFF. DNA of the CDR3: TGCGCCAGCAGTAGGGGCGGGGGGGCGAACACCGGGGAGCTGTTTTTT.

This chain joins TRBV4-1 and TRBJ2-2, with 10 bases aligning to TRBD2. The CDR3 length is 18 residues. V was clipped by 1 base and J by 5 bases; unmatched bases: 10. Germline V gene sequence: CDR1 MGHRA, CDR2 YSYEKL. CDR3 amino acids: CASSQAEAGGLWTGELFF. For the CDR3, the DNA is TGCGCCAGCAGCCAAGCAGAAGCGGGGGGGCTCTGGACCGGGGAGCTGTTTTTT.

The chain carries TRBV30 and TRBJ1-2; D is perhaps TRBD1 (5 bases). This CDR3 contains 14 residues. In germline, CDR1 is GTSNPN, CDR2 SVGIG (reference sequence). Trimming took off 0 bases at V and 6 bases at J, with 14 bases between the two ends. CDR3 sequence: CAWSVGRPGNGYTF. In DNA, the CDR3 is TGTGCCTGGAGTGTAGGCAGGCCAGGGAATGGCTACACCTTC.

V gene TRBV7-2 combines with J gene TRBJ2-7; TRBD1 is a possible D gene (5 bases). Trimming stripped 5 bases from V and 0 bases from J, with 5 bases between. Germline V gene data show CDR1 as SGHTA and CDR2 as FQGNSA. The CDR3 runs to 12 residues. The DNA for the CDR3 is TGTGCCAGCAGCGACAGCTCCTACGAGCAGTACTTC. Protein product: CASSDSSYEQYF.

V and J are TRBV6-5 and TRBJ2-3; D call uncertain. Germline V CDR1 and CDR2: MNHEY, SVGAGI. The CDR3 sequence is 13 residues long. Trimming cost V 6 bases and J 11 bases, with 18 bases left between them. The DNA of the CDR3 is TGTGCCAGCAGCCCGGATCGGAGCTCTGAGCAGTATTTT. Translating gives CASSPDRSSEQYF.